This T cell receptor beta chain derives from a study of blood T cells in healthy people across ages. A J-beta primer mix and a sample-barcoded 5' primer were used in a second PCR of roughly 6 to 12 cycles. TCRdb used MiXCR to reprocess the 5' RACE reads, holding one entry per CDR3 protein. This sample yields about 1,500,000 distinct CDR3 sequences, of which 42% are seen a single time; around 8% belongs to the top ten. About this clonotype: The antigen is undetermined.

Whole-study findings and limits: Higher diversity, along with more naive CD4+ cells, distinguished long-lived donors from aged donors.

This TCR was sampled from a woman between 18 and 29 years old in good health. Sequencing was carried out using blood.

CDR3: CASSLLTSGGAREQYF. The CDR3 coding sequence is TGTGCCAGCAGTTTATTAACTAGCGGGGGGGCGCGCGAGCAGTACTTC. The chain links TRBV27 to TRBJ2-7, with TRBD2 matching over 13 bases. The CDR3 loop spans 16 amino acids. V lost 1 base and J lost 6; bases outside the gene matches: 6. The V gene's germline CDR1 is MNHEY and CDR2 SMNVEV (reference sequence).